The rows below give T cell receptor beta chains drawn from one sample of a study of T cell responses to AZD1222 COVID-19 vaccine. TCRdb keeps only in-frame clones here, not all; method: immunoSEQ multiplex PCR. Among fewer than 85,000 clones, 80% to 90% were seen once, and the ten largest hold 31%. This specimen was peripheral blood, taken on day 0 of AZD1222 vaccination. Receptor source: an adult in good health. Each CDR3 is given with its conserved first and last residue. The order of the fields is D gene, J gene, CDR3 length, V gene, clone size, CDR3 protein, CDR3 DNA. D genes are given only for firm matches. Size tells how often a clone was seen (once, few, many) or the class of an expanded clone, and some rows leave it out.

D: .
J: TRBJ1-2
length: 12
V: TRBV7-2
size: few
CDR3: CASSLVREGYTF
DNA: TGTGCCAGCAGCTTAGTCAGGGAGGGCTACACCTTC

D: .
J: TRBJ1-2
length: 14
V: TRBV3-1/TRBV3-2
size: .
CDR3: CASSQNRLPYGYTF
DNA: TGTGCCAGCAGCCAAAACAGGCTTCCCTATGGCTACACCTTC

D: .
J: TRBJ2-1
length: 14
V: TRBV5-1
size: once
CDR3: CASRTIRHRNEQFF
DNA: TGCGCCAGCAGAACGATCCGGCACAGAAATGAGCAGTTCTTC

D: TRBD2
J: TRBJ2-7
length: 18
V: TRBV7-9
size: .
CDR3: CAILTRGVRTSGSYEQYF
DNA: TGTGCCATCCTGACCAGGGGAGTTAGGACTAGCGGGAGTTACGAGCAGTACTTC

D: TRBD1
J: TRBJ1-4
length: 12
V: TRBV29-1
size: .
CDR3: CSGRTGGSELFF
DNA: TGCAGCGGCCGGACAGGGGGGAGTGAACTGTTTTTT

D: .
J: TRBJ1-2
length: 14
V: TRBV19
size: .
CDR3: CASSTIQAFYGYTF
DNA: TGTGCCAGTAGTACCATACAGGCTTTCTATGGCTACACCTTC

D: .
J: TRBJ1-6
length: 13
V: TRBV25-1
size: .
CDR3: CASSLPGNSPLHF
DNA: TGTGCCAGCAGTCTCCCGGGGAATTCACCCCTCCACTTT

D: .
J: TRBJ2-3
length: 14
V: TRBV5-1
size: .
CDR3: CASSESGHTDTQYF
DNA: TGCGCCAGCAGCGAGTCAGGGCACACAGATACGCAGTATTTT

D: TRBD1
J: TRBJ2-7
length: 16
V: TRBV6-5
size: .
CDR3: CASSYQPTGGIYEQYF
DNA: TGTGCCAGCAGTTACCAACCGACAGGGGGCATCTACGAGCAGTACTTC

D: .
J: TRBJ1-1
length: 12
V: TRBV29-1
size: .
CDR3: CSGYRVGTEAFF
DNA: TGCAGCGGCTACAGGGTTGGCACTGAAGCTTTCTTT

D: .
J: TRBJ2-2
length: 18
V: TRBV3-1/TRBV3-2
size: .
CDR3: CASSQAWAGAPNTGELFF
DNA: TGTGCCAGCAGCCAAGCGTGGGCAGGGGCCCCTAACACCGGGGAGCTGTTTTTT

D: TRBD2
J: TRBJ2-1
length: 15
V: TRBV24-1
size: .
CDR3: CATSDTGTTGNEQFF
DNA: TGTGCCACCAGTGACACCGGGACTACCGGCAATGAGCAGTTCTTC

D: TRBD1
J: TRBJ2-1
length: 15
V: TRBV9
size: .
CDR3: CASSAPGTGADEQFF
DNA: TGTGCCAGCAGCGCCCCCGGGACAGGGGCAGATGAGCAGTTCTTC

D: TRBD2
J: TRBJ2-2
length: 16
V: TRBV4-2
size: .
CDR3: CASSQVPGRDTGELFF
DNA: TGTGCCAGCAGCCAAGTCCCTGGGAGGGACACCGGGGAGCTGTTTTTT

D: TRBD1
J: TRBJ1-2
length: 13
V: TRBV5-4
size: .
CDR3: CASSLGTGDGYTF
DNA: TGTGCCAGCAGCTTGGGGACAGGGGATGGCTACACCTTC

D: .
J: TRBJ2-4
length: 12
V: TRBV4-2
size: .
CDR3: CASQEGLGIQYF
DNA: TGTGCCAGTCAGGAGGGCTTGGGCATTCAGTACTTC

D: TRBD2
J: TRBJ2-1
length: 16
V: TRBV5-1
size: .
CDR3: CASARLAGGAYNEQFF
DNA: TGCGCCAGCGCCCGACTAGCGGGAGGGGCCTACAATGAGCAGTTCTTC

D: .
J: TRBJ2-7
length: 14
V: TRBV30
size: .
CDR3: CAWGDGSITYEQYF
DNA: TGTGCCTGGGGGGATGGGTCCATTACCTACGAGCAGTACTTC

D: .
J: TRBJ2-5
length: 13
V: TRBV12-3/TRBV12-4
size: .
CDR3: CASSLAQDTKKYF
DNA: TGTGCCAGCAGTTTAGCGCAGGACACAAAGAAGTACTTC

D: .
J: TRBJ2-1
length: 14
V: TRBV7-3
size: .
CDR3: CASSPGTVGNEQFF
DNA: TGTGCCAGCAGCCCGGGGACCGTTGGGAATGAGCAGTTCTTC